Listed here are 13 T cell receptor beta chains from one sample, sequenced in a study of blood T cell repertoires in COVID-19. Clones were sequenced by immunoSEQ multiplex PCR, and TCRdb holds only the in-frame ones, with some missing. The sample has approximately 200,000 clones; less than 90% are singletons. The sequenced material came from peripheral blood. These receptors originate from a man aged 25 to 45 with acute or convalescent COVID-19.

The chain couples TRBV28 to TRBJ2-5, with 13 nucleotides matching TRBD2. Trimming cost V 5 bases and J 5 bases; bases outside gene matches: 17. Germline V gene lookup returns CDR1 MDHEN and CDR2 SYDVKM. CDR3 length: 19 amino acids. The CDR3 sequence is CASSPGGLAGTGSRETQYF. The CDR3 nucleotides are TGTGCCAGCAGTCCGGGGGGACTAGCGGGGACAGGCTCGAGGGAGACCCAGTACTTC.

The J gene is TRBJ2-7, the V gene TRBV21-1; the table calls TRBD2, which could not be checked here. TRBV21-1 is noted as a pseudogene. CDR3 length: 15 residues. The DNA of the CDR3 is TGTGCCAGCAGCTTATGGACTAGCGGGATCTACGAGCAGTACTTC. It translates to CASSLWTSGIYEQYF.

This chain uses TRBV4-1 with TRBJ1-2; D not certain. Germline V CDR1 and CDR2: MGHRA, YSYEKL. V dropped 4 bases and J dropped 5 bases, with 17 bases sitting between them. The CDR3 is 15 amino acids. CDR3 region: CASSPPTGISYGYTF. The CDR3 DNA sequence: TGCGCCAGCAGCCCCCCGACGGGGATTAGTTATGGCTACACCTTC.

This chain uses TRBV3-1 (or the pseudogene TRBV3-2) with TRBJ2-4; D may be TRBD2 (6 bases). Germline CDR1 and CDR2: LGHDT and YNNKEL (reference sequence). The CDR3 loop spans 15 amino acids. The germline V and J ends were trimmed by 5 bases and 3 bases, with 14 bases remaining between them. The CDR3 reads CASSSIPGGKNIQYF. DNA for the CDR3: TGTGCCAGCAGCTCTATCCCCGGGGGCAAAAACATTCAGTACTTC.

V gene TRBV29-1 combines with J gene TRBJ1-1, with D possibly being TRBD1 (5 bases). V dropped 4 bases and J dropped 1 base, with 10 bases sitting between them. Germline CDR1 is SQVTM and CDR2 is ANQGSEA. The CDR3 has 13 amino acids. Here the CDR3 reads CSVVQGWNTEAFF. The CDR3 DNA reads TGCAGCGTTGTTCAGGGCTGGAACACTGAAGCTTTCTTT.

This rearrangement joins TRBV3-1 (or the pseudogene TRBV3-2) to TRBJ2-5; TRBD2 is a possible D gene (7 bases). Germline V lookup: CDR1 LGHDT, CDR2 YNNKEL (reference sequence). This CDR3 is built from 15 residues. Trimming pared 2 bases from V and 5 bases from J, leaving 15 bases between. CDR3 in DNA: TGTGCCAGCAGCCAAAATCGGGGGGCCCCGGAGACCCAGTACTTC. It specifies CASSQNRGAPETQYF.

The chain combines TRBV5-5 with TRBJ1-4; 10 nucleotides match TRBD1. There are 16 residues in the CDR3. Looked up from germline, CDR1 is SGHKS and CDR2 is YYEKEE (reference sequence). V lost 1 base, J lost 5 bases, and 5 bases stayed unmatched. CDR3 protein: CASSLKPGQGNEKLFF. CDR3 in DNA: TGTGCCAGCAGCTTGAAACCGGGACAGGGGAATGAAAAACTGTTTTTT.

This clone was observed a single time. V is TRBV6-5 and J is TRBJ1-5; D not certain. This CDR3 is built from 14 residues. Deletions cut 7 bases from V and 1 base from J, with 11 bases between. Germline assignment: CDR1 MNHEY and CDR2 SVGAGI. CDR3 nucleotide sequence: TGTGCCAGCAATAGATGGGCGAGCAATCAGCCCCAGCATTTT. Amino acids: CASNRWASNQPQHF.

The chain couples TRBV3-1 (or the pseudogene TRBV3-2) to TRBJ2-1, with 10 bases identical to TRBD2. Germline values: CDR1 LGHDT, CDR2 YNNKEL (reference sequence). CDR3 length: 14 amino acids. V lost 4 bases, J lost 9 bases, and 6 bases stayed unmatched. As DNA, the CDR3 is TGTGCCAGCAGCCTCCGACTAGCGGGCGCTGAGCAGTTCTTC. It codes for CASSLRLAGAEQFF.

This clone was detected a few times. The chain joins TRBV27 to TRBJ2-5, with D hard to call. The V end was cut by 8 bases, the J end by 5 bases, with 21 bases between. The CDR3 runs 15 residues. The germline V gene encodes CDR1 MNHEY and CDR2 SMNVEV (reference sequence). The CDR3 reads CASRKTLALGETQYF. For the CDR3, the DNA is TGTGCCAGCCGAAAGACTCTGGCGCTTGGCGAGACCCAGTACTTC.

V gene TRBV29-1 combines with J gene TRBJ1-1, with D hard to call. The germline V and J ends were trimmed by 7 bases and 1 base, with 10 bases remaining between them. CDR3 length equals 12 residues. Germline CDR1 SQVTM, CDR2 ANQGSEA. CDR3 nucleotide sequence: TGCAGCGCCCCGTCGTGGAACACTGAAGCTTTCTTT. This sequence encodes CSAPSWNTEAFF.

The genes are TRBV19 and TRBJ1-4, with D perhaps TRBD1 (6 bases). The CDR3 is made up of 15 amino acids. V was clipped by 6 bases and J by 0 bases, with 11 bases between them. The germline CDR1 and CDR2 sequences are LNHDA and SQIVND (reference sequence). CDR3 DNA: TGTGCCAGTAGCGACCGACAGGCAACTAATGAAAAACTGTTTTTT. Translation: CASSDRQATNEKLFF. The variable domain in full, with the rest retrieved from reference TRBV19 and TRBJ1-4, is DGGITQSPKYLFRKEGQNVTLSCEQNLNHDAMYWYRQDPGQGLRLIYYSQIVNDFQKGDIAEGYSVSREKKESFPLTVTSAQKNPTAFYLCASSDRQATNEKLFFGSGTQLSVL.

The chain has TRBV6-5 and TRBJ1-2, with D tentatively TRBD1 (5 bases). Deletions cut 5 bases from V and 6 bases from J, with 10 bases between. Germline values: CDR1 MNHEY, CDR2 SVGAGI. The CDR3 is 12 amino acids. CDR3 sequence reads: CASSPVGDGYTF. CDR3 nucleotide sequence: TGTGCCAGCAGTCCGGTAGGGGATGGCTACACCTTC.